This T cell receptor beta chain stems from a study of T cells after yellow fever vaccination (dated by TCRdb to between 2018 and 2021). Study-level background: Libraries from fractions with low cell numbers were prepared with the SMART-Seq v4 Ultra Low Input RNA kit. To track T-cell clones before and after primary and booster YFV17D yellow fever vaccination, bulk TCR alpha and beta repertoires were sequenced longitudinally. Two healthy male donors, one aged 18 to 30 and one aged 30 to 40 years, made up the cohort. Bulk PBMC replicates and cell subsets were isolated from blood drawn at multiple timepoints before and after both primary and secondary immunization.

V is trimmed back by 0 bases and J by 2 bases, and the junction contains 0 bases that no gene match accounts for. CDR1 and CDR2 were assigned from the germline V gene as SGHRS and YFSETQ. The CDR3 spans 14 residues, from the cysteine through the phenylalanine. The read is trimmed to its CDR3 DNA, 42 bases read in frame from base 1. TCR cDNA was synthesized by 5'RACE template switching, which introduced a universal primer site and unique molecular identifiers. Priming of cDNA synthesis was performed from both the TCR alpha and TCR beta constant segments. Library amplification involved two PCR steps, and the second step added sample barcodes and sequencing adapters. Sequencing of libraries was done on Illumina HiSeq 2500 (2x100 bp) or NovaSeq (2x150 bp). In the original analysis: Reads were demultiplexed and collapsed into UMI consensus sequences with MIGEC, and V(D)J alignment was performed with MiXCR. Clonotypes responding to the vaccine were identified with edgeR on replicate PBMC samples, with the criteria of FDR below 0.01 and a log2 fold change above 5 up to day 15. CD4 or CD8 identity was assigned to each bulk clonotype according to whether the clonotype was present at higher abundance in the sequenced CD4 repertoire or the sequenced CD8 repertoire. TCRdb took the public reads, trimmed them with fastp at Q25, ran MiXCR for clone calling and kept in-frame beta chains. Each entry merges the rows of one CDR3 protein and shows their most common DNA and genes. TCRdb, rather than the study authors, made the V and J calls. The sample table records 70,000 or so distinct CDR3 sequences; 4.5% to 7.5% of these occur just once. The top ten hold roughly 2% of the sample.

General conclusions and limits of the study: A small fraction of clonotypes appeared in both the CD4 and CD8 compartments, likely as a result of convergent recombination. The secondary T-cell response was weaker than the primary response but faster, peaking on day 5 instead of day 15. Because the study included only two donors, the extent to which the findings can be generalized is limited. After the booster, most of the clones that had expanded following primary vaccination were detected again (96% of CD4 and around 90% of CD8), which suggests that memory was broadly maintained. Computational filtering was needed because FACS-sorted repertoires could contain abundant contaminating clonotypes from the bulk population.

This clonotype was recorded many times. Its antigen is not yet known. Base qualities are not provided; no much larger clone lies one nucleotide away. The intended sense of this specimen's treatment or condition label: live attenuated yellow fever vaccine strain. A standard Ficoll-Paque protocol was used to isolate PBMCs from peripheral blood. CD4 and CD8 T-cell fractions were isolated with Dynabeads CD4 and CD8 positive selection kits. RNA was extracted with TriZol from bulk PBMCs, CD4 and CD8 fractions, and dextramer-positive and dextramer-negative fractions. The material was CD4+ T cells sorted from PBMCs, obtained more than 14 days after the first yellow fever vaccination. The sequence was collected from a man aged 18 to 29 who received the YFV17D yellow fever vaccine. The rearrangement joined TRBV5-1 to TRBJ2-5; a stretch of 8 junction bases matches TRBD1. DNA sequence: TGCGCCAGCAGCTTGGGGACAGGGCAAGAGACCCAGTACTTC. Translated, it gives CASSLGTGQETQYF.